The next 6 T cell receptor beta chains were all read from a single sample in a study of T cell responses to AZD1222 COVID-19 vaccine. Clones were sequenced by immunoSEQ multiplex PCR, and TCRdb holds only the in-frame ones, with some missing. The sample carries about 81,000 clones, 75% to 95% recorded once. The sample consisted of peripheral blood, taken 28 days after the second AZD1222 dose. Source of these receptors: an adult who received the AZD1222 COVID-19 vaccine.

The genes are TRBV6-1 and TRBJ2-7; D is perhaps TRBD2 (6 bases). The germline gives CDR1 MNHNS, CDR2 SASEGT. The CDR3 is made up of 13 amino acids. Trimming removed 1 base at V and 7 bases at J, with 11 bases between. The chain's CDR3 is CASSEVLAIEQYF. CDR3 sequence (DNA): TGTGCCAGCAGTGAAGTGCTAGCGATTGAGCAGTACTTC.

The chain employs TRBV2 and TRBJ1-5; the D is unclear. Germline V gene lookup returns CDR1 SNHLY and CDR2 FYNNEI. V was clipped by 2 bases and J by 5 bases, with 7 bases between them. The length of the CDR3 is 13 residues. CDR3 protein: CASSETWDQPQHF. As DNA, the CDR3 is TGTGCCAGCAGTGAAACCTGGGATCAGCCCCAGCATTTT.

V is TRBV3-1 (or the pseudogene TRBV3-2) and J is TRBJ1-2; 11 nucleotides match TRBD1. The V gene end was trimmed by 7 bases and the J gene end by 5 bases; junction bases not matched to a gene: 6. This CDR3 has 14 residues. In germline, CDR1 is LGHDT, CDR2 YNNKEL (reference sequence). CDR3 amino acids: CASTRGQGGYGYTF. CDR3 bases: TGTGCCAGCACCCGGGGACAGGGGGGATATGGCTACACCTTC.

The chain links TRBV18 to TRBJ2-7; D gene ambiguous. Germline loops: CDR1 KGHSH, CDR2 LQKENI. Trimming removed 3 bases at V and 3 bases at J, with 12 bases between. This CDR3 contains 14 residues. The CDR3 region has the DNA TGTGCCAGCTCACCGGGCTCAGTCCTCTACGAGCAGTACTTC. Its protein is CASSPGSVLYEQYF.

The chain recombines TRBV11-2 with TRBJ2-3; no firm D call. The CDR3 extends over 15 amino acids. Germline assignment: CDR1 SGHAT and CDR2 FQNNGV. V lost 5 bases and J lost 3, with 15 bases in between. The CDR3 loop is CASSPSFRPTDTQYF. CDR3 in DNA: TGTGCCAGCAGCCCGTCCTTTAGGCCGACAGATACGCAGTATTTT.

The chain employs TRBV3-1 (or the pseudogene TRBV3-2) and TRBJ1-6; tentative D call: TRBD1 (5 bases). The CDR3 consists of 15 residues. Trimming took off 5 bases at V and 7 bases at J, with 15 bases between the two ends. The germline V gene encodes CDR1 LGHDT and CDR2 YNNKEL (reference sequence). The chain's CDR3 is CASSRGAGGNSPLHF. The CDR3 DNA reads TGTGCCAGCAGCAGGGGCGCCGGGGGAAATTCACCCCTCCACTTT.